A selection of T cell receptor beta chains follows, all from one sample in a study of blood T cell repertoires in COVID-19. TCRdb's table, derived via immunoSEQ multiplex PCR, lists solely in-frame clones and lacks some. The sample holds roughly 250,000 clones, roughly 88% seen once. Source material: peripheral blood. These receptors were obtained from a human donor with COVID-19, enrolled during active disease. The donor label of this sample is uncertain. Each CDR3 is given without its conserved first and last residue.

v_gene: TRBV7-2; len: 12; CDR3aa: ASSWGQNNQPQH
v_gene: TRBV7-2; len: 13; CDR3aa: ASSASGPSTDTQY
v_gene: TRBV19; len: 13; CDR3aa: ASTRGTGTQNIQY
v_gene: TRBV9; len: 13; CDR3aa: ASSVTGGDYNEQF
v_gene: TRBV10-3; len: 13; CDR3aa: AISEPGRRSYGYT
v_gene: TRBV7-2; len: 12; CDR3aa: ASSLAGQAYGYT
v_gene: TRBV9; len: 13; CDR3aa: ASSATRSSYNEQF
v_gene: TRBV19; len: 13; CDR3aa: ASTRGVRLNQPQH
v_gene: TRBV28; len: 15; CDR3aa: ASSTGTGGSSNQPQH
v_gene: TRBV7-8; len: 12; CDR3aa: ASSTGTANSPLH
v_gene: TRBV7-9; len: 12; CDR3aa: ASSTYRDTRAAF
v_gene: TRBV4-2; len: 14; CDR3aa: ASSQDGQGVEETQY
v_gene: TRBV19; len: 12; CDR3aa: ASNQDRGNTEAF
v_gene: TRBV27; len: 13; CDR3aa: ASSLVGRPGIGYT
v_gene: TRBV19; len: 17; CDR3aa: ASRTGSQPTHSGANVLT
v_gene: TRBV6-4; len: 14; CDR3aa: ASSPTGQGASGELF
v_gene: TRBV6-5; len: 12; CDR3aa: ASSTPGQAYEQY
v_gene: TRBV6-5; len: 13; CDR3aa: ASRGHDGENTEAF
v_gene: TRBV27; len: 13; CDR3aa: ASSFLQGAGEKLF
v_gene: TRBV27; len: 13; CDR3aa: ASSLNGRNQETQY
v_gene: TRBV3-1/TRBV3-2; len: 12; CDR3aa: ASSQFSGDTEAF
v_gene: TRBV18; len: 11; CDR3aa: ASSPSRSTEAF
v_gene: TRBV7-8; len: 12; CDR3aa: ASSLVQPNTEAF
v_gene: TRBV6-2/TRBV6-3; len: 13; CDR3aa: ASSYYGTSTNEQF
v_gene: TRBV5-1; len: 12; CDR3aa: ASSQAGSGYEQY
v_gene: TRBV7-2; len: 12; CDR3aa: ASSSTRDSYGYT
v_gene: TRBV28; len: 16; CDR3aa: ASRAYRVLVTMNTEAF
v_gene: TRBV6-5; len: 12; CDR3aa: ASSYGTPGNTIY
v_gene: TRBV20-1; len: 9; CDR3aa: SARGRGGEI
v_gene: TRBV29-1; len: 12; CDR3aa: SGRLAANTGELF
v_gene: TRBV28; len: 13; CDR3aa: ASSPTGGGNQPQH
v_gene: TRBV10-3; len: 11; CDR3aa: AIKSRSNQPQH
v_gene: TRBV2; len: 11; CDR3aa: ASSLTENYGYT
v_gene: TRBV19; len: 17; CDR3aa: ASSGRDRDYARSGNTIY
v_gene: TRBV19; len: 12; CDR3aa: ASSITDSNQPQH
v_gene: TRBV27; len: 15; CDR3aa: ASSLDGDRPWNTEAF
v_gene: TRBV7-7; len: 12; CDR3aa: ASSPTGGRETQY
v_gene: TRBV19; len: 11; CDR3aa: ASSQDKNTEAF
v_gene: TRBV9; len: 11; CDR3aa: ASSVYTSGEQY
v_gene: TRBV5-6; len: 12; CDR3aa: ASSLALDWEGYT
v_gene: TRBV4-2; len: 13; CDR3aa: ASSPVVGGEYEQY
v_gene: TRBV19; len: 11; CDR3aa: ASGWAGITEAF